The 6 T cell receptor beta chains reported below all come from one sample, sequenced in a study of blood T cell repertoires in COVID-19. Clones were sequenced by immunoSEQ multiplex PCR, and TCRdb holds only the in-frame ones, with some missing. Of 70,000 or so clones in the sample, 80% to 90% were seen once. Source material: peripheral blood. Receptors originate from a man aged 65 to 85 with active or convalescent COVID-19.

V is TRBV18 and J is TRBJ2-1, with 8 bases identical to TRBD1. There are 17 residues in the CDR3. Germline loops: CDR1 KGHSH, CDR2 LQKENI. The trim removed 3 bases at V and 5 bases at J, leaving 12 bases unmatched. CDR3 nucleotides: TGTGCCAGCTCACCCCCGGCCGGGACAGGCGGCAACAATGAGCAGTTCTTC. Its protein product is CASSPPAGTGGNNEQFF.

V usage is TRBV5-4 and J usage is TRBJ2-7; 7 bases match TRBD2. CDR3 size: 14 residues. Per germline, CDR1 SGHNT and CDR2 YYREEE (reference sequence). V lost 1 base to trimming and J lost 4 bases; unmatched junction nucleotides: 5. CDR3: CASSLSGNPYEQYF. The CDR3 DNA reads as TGTGCCAGCAGCTTGAGCGGGAACCCTTACGAGCAGTACTTC.

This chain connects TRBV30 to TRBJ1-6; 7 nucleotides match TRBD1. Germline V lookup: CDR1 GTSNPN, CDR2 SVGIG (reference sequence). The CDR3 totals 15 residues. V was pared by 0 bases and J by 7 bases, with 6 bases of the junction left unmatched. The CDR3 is CAWSVQGRGNSPLHF. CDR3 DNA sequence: TGTGCCTGGAGTGTACAGGGCAGGGGGAATTCACCCCTCCACTTT.

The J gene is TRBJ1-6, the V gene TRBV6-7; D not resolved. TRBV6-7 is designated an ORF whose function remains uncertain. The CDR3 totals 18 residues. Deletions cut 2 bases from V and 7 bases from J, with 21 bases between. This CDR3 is CASSYPEREREINSPLHF. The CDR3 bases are TGTGCCAGCAGTTACCCCGAGCGGGAGCGAGAGATCAATTCACCCCTCCACTTT.

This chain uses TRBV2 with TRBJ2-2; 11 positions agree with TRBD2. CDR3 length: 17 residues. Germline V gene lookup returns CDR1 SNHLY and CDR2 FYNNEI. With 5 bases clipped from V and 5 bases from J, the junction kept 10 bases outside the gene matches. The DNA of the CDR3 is TGTGCCAGCAGTAGGTTAGCGGGAGGGGCCAGGACCGGGGAGCTGTTTTTT. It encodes CASSRLAGGARTGELFF.

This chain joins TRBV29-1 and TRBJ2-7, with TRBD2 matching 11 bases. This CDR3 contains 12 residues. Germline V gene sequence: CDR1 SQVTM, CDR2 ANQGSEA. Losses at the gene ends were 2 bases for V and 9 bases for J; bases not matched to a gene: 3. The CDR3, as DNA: TGCAGCGTTGAATCACTAGCGGGAGCGCAGTACTTC. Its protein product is CSVESLAGAQYF.